These T cell receptor beta chains were read from a single sample in a study of blood T cell repertoires in COVID-19. Profiled with immunoSEQ multiplex PCR; TCRdb holds only in-frame clones, not every one. This table holds roughly 89,000 clones, roughly 78% found once. The sequencing input was peripheral blood. These receptors originate from a woman in her seventies with acute or convalescent COVID-19. Each CDR3 is given with its conserved first and last residue. Each record gives: V gene, J gene, CDR3 length, D gene, clone size, CDR3 protein, CDR3 DNA. A D gene is named only where the DNA matches it firmly. Clone size, where shown, is once, few, many, or a class for clones that have expanded.

>TRBV4-3|TRBJ1-6|16|TRBD1|.
CASSQDPTGANSPLHF
TGCGCCAGCAGCCAAGATCCGACAGGGGCGAATTCACCCCTCCACTTT
>TRBV6-1|TRBJ2-6|15|.|.
CASSEQKGGANVLTF
TGTGCCAGCAGTGAACAGAAGGGGGGGGCCAACGTCCTGACTTTC
>TRBV19|TRBJ1-4|16|TRBD1|.
CASSALTGATNEKLFF
TGTGCCAGTAGTGCCCTCACAGGGGCAACTAATGAAAAACTGTTTTTT
>TRBV21-1|TRBJ2-2|17|.|.
CASSKDGRGVDTGELFF
TGTGCCAGCAGCAAAGACGGGAGGGGAGTGGACACCGGGGAGCTGTTTTTT
>TRBV19|TRBJ1-6|13|.|.
CASSNGQQAPLHF
TGTGCCAGTAGTAACGGACAGCAAGCACCCCTCCACTTT
>TRBV7-2|TRBJ1-2|14|.|.
CASSIQGGDYGYTF
TGTGCCAGCAGCATACAGGGAGGGGACTATGGCTACACCTTC
>TRBV6-1|TRBJ2-5|15|TRBD2|.
CASSELLAGGETQYF
TGTGCCAGCAGTGAGCTCCTAGCGGGGGGAGAGACCCAGTACTTC
>TRBV2|TRBJ1-6|14|TRBD1|.
CASSRTGNNSPLHF
TGTGCCAGCAGTCGGACAGGGAATAATTCACCCCTCCACTTT
>TRBV19|TRBJ2-2|16|.|.
CASSIGAGQGAGELFF
TGTGCCAGTAGTATAGGGGCAGGGCAAGGCGCCGGGGAGCTGTTTTTT
>TRBV7-9|TRBJ2-3|14|TRBD2|.
CASSLTGGEDTQYF
TGTGCCAGCAGCTTAACCGGGGGGGAAGATACGCAGTATTTT
>TRBV5-5|TRBJ2-3|16|TRBD2|.
CASSLAVAGPTDTQYF
TGTGCCAGCAGCTTGGCGGTAGCGGGACCCACAGATACGCAGTATTTT
>TRBV6-5|TRBJ2-1|15|TRBD2|.
CASSLADLPFDEQFF
TGTGCCAGCAGTCTAGCGGACCTTCCATTCGATGAGCAGTTCTTC
>TRBV5-1|TRBJ2-5|16|TRBD2|.
CASSTQGAGGLETQYF
TGCGCCAGCAGCACCCAGGGAGCGGGGGGGCTGGAGACCCAGTACTTC
>TRBV9|TRBJ2-1|15|TRBD2|few
CASSVSGGNYNEQFF
TGTGCCAGCAGCGTATCGGGGGGTAACTACAATGAGCAGTTCTTC
>TRBV28|TRBJ1-2|15|.|.
CASSGQGPANYGYTF
TGTGCCAGCAGTGGTCAGGGCCCAGCTAACTATGGCTACACCTTC
>TRBV19|TRBJ1-5|16|TRBD1|few
CASSIPTGAANQPQHF
TGTGCCAGTAGTATACCCACAGGGGCGGCTAATCAGCCCCAGCATTTT
>TRBV4-1|TRBJ1-5|14|.|.
CASSLQVREQPQHF
TGCGCCAGCAGCCTTCAAGTGAGAGAACAGCCCCAGCATTTT
>TRBV6-5|TRBJ2-7|11|.|.
CASKTGLEQYF
TGTGCCAGCAAAACAGGGTTAGAGCAGTACTTC
>TRBV6-6|TRBJ1-1|13|.|.
CASSYSDSTEAFF
TGTGCCAGCAGTTACTCGGACTCGACTGAAGCTTTCTTT
>TRBV5-1|TRBJ1-1|16|TRBD1|few
CASSSPGQVFPSEAFF
TGCGCCAGCAGTTCGCCGGGACAGGTTTTCCCATCTGAAGCTTTCTTT
>TRBV28|TRBJ2-5|15|.|.
CASSLRQIGGETQYF
TGTGCCAGCAGTTTGAGACAGATAGGGGGAGAGACCCAGTACTTC
>TRBV5-5|TRBJ1-2|14|.|.
CASSESGAMGGYTF
TGTGCCAGCAGCGAGTCTGGGGCGATGGGTGGCTACACCTTC
>TRBV11-2|TRBJ1-1|14|TRBD1|.
CASSFRTGNTEAFF
TGTGCCAGCAGCTTCCGGACAGGGAACACTGAAGCTTTCTTT
>TRBV3-1/TRBV3-2|TRBJ2-1|15|TRBD2|.
CASDQGLAGDNEQFF
TGTGCCAGCGACCAAGGACTAGCGGGAGACAATGAGCAGTTCTTC
>TRBV21-1|TRBJ2-1|17|.|.
CASSKVSGASSYNEQFF
TGTGCCAGCAGCAAAGTAAGTGGGGCTAGCTCCTACAATGAGCAGTTCTTC
>TRBV5-4|TRBJ2-2|15|.|.
CASSLAPLNTGELFF
TGTGCCAGCAGCTTGGCCCCACTGAACACCGGGGAGCTGTTTTTT
>TRBV25-1|TRBJ1-2|15|TRBD1|once
CASSPSGTGGFGYTF
TGTGCCAGCAGTCCCTCCGGGACAGGGGGCTTCGGCTACACCTTC
>TRBV3-1/TRBV3-2|TRBJ2-7|15|.|.
CASSQVAGGHYEQYF
TGTGCCAGCAGCCAAGTAGCAGGGGGGCACTACGAGCAGTACTTC
>TRBV12-3/TRBV12-4|TRBJ2-2|13|TRBD2|.
CASTLQRGGELFF
TGTGCCAGCACCCTTCAGCGGGGCGGGGAGCTGTTTTTT
>TRBV5-5|TRBJ2-3|16|TRBD1|few
CASSLAHGQGADTQYF
TGTGCCAGCAGCTTGGCCCATGGACAGGGGGCAGATACGCAGTATTTT
>TRBV19|TRBJ2-5|15|TRBD2|.
CASSILGGGTETQYF
TGTGCCAGTAGTATTCTTGGCGGGGGGACGGAGACCCAGTACTTC
>TRBV6-5|TRBJ2-7|15|TRBD1|few
CASTLWGQGSYEQYF
TGTGCCAGCACCTTGTGGGGACAGGGGTCCTACGAGCAGTACTTC
>TRBV9|TRBJ1-1|14|.|.
CASSVAPGFGEAFF
TGTGCCAGCAGCGTAGCTCCGGGATTCGGGGAAGCTTTCTTT